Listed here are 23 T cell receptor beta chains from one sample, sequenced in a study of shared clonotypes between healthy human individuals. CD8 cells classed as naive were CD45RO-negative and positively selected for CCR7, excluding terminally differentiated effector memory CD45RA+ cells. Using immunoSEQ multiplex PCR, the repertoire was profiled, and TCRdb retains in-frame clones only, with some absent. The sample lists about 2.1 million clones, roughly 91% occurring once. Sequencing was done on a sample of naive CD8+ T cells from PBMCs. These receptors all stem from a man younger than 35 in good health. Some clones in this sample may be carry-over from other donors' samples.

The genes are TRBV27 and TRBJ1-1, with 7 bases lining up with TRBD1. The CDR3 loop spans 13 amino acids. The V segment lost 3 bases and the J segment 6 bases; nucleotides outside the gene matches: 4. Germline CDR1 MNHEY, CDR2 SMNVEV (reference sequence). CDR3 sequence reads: CASSLLQGSEAFF. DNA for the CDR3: TGTGCCAGCAGTTTGTTACAGGGGTCTGAAGCTTTCTTT.

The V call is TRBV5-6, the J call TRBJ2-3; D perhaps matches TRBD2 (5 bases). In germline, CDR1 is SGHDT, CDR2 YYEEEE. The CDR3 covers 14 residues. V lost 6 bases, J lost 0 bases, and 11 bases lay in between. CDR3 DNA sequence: TGTGCCAGCACCCGGACGGGAAGCACAGATACGCAGTATTTT. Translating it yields CASTRTGSTDTQYF.

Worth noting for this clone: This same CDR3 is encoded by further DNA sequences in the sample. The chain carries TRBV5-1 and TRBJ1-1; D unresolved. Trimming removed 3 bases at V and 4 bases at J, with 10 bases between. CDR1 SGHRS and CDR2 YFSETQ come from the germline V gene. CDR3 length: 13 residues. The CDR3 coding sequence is TGCGCCAGCAGCTGGACTGGTGGCACTGAAGCTTTCTTT. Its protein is CASSWTGGTEAFF.

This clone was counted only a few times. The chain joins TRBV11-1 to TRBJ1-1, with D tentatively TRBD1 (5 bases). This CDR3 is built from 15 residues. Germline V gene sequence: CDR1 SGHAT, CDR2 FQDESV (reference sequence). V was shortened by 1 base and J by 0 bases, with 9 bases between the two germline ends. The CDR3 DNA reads TGTGCCAGCAGCTTAGAAGCGGACATGAACACTGAAGCTTTCTTT. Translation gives CASSLEADMNTEAFF.

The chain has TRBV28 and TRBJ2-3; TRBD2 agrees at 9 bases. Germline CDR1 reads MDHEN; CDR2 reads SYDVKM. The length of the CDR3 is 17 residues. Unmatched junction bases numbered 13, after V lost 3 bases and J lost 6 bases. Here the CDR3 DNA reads TGTGCCAGCAGTTTTCTCCCTAGCGGGATGTATAAGGATACGCAGTATTTT. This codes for CASSFLPSGMYKDTQYF.

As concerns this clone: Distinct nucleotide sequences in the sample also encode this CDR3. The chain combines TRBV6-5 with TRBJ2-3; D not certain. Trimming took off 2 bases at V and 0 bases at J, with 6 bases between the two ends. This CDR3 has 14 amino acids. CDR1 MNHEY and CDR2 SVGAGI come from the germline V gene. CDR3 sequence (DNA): TGTGCCAGCAGTTACGGGCAAAGCACAGATACGCAGTATTTT. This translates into CASSYGQSTDTQYF.

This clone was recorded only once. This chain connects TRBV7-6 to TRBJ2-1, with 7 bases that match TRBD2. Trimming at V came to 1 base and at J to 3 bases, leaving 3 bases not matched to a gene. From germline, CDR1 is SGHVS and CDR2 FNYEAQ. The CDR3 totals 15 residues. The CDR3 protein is CASSLEAGNYNEQFF. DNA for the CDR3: TGTGCCAGCAGCTTAGAAGCGGGAAACTACAATGAGCAGTTCTTC.

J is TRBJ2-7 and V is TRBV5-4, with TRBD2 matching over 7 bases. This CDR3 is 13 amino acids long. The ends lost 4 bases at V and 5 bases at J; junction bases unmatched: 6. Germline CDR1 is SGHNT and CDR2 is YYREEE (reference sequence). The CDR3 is CASSTGLVDEQYF. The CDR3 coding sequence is TGTGCCAGCAGCACCGGACTAGTGGACGAGCAGTACTTC.

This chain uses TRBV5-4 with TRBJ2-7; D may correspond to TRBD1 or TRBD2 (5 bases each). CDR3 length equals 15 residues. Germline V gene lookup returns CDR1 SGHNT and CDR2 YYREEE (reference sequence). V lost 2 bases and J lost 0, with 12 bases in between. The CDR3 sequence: CASSFGAHGSYEQYF. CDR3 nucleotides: TGTGCCAGCAGCTTCGGGGCCCACGGCTCCTACGAGCAGTACTTC.

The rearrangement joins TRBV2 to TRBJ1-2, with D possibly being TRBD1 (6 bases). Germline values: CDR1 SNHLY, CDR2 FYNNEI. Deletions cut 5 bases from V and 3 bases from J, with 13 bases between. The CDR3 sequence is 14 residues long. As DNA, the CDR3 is TGTGCCAGCAGTCAAATGGGGGCCCACTATGGCTACACCTTC. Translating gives CASSQMGAHYGYTF.

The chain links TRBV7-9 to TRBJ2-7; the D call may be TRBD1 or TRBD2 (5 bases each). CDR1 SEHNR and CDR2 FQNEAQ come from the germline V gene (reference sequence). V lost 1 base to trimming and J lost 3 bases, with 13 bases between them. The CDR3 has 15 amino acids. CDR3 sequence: CASSLGGPLLYEQYF. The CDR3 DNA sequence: TGTGCCAGCAGCTTAGGGGGACCCCTTCTCTACGAGCAGTACTTC.

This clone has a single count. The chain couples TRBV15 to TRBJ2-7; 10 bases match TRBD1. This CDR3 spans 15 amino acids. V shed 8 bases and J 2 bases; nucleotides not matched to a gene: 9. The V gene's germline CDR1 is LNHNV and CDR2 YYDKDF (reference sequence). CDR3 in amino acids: CATRRDRGRAYEQYF. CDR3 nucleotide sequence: TGTGCCACCCGGAGGGACAGGGGAAGGGCCTACGAGCAGTACTTC.

This chain's CDR3 is CASRTPGATEAFF. CDR3 sequence (DNA): TGTGCCAGTAGAACCCCGGGGGCCACTGAAGCTTTCTTT. The chain carries TRBV19 and TRBJ1-1; D possibly corresponds to TRBD1 (6 bases). This CDR3 comprises 13 residues. Germline V gene data show CDR1 as LNHDA and CDR2 as SQIVND (reference sequence). V was pared by 6 bases and J by 4 bases, with 12 bases between.

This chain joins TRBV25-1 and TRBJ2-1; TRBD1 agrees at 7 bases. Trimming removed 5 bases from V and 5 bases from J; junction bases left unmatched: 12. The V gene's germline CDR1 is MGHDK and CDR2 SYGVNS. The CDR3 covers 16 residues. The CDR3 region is CASSPSGTAQHNEQFF. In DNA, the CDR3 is TGTGCCAGCAGTCCCTCCGGGACAGCTCAACACAATGAGCAGTTCTTC. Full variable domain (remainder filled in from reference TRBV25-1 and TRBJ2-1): EADIYQTPRYLVIGTGKKITLECSQTMGHDKMYWYQQDPGMELHLIHYSYGVNSTEKGDLSSESTVSRIRTEHFPLTLESARPSHTSQYLCASSPSGTAQHNEQFFGPGTRLTVL.

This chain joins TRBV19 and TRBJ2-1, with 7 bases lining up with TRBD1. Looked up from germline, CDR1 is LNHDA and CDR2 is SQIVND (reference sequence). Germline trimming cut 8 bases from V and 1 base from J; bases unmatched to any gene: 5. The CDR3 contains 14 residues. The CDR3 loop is CASGHRGSYNEQFF. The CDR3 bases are TGTGCCAGTGGCCACAGGGGTTCCTACAATGAGCAGTTCTTC.

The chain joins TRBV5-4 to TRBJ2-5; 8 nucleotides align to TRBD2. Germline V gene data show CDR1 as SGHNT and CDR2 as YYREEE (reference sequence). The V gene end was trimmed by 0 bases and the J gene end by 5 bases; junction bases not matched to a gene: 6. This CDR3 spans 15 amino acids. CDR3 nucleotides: TGTGCCAGCAGCTTGGATCCACGGGGGGGCGAGACCCAGTACTTC. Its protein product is CASSLDPRGGETQYF.

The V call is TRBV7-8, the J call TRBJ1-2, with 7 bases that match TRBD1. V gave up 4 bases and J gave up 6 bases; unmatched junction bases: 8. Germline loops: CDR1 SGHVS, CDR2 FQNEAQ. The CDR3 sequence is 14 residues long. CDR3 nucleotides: TGTGCCAGCAGCTCCCCCGACAGGGTGAATGGCTACACCTTC. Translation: CASSSPDRVNGYTF. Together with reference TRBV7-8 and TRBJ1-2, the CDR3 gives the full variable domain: GAGVSQSPRYKVAKRGQDVALRCDPISGHVSLFWYQQALGQGPEFLTYFQNEAQLDKSGLPSDRFFAERPEGSVSTLKIQRTQQEDSAVYLCASSSPDRVNGYTFGSGTRLTVV.

The CDR3 DNA is TGTGCCAGCGGGACTAGCTCTAACCCTGAGCAGTTCTTC. It translates to CASGTSSNPEQFF. The rearrangement joins TRBV7-3 to TRBJ2-1, with TRBD2 identical over 9 bases. The CDR3 spans 13 residues. The V segment lost 8 bases and the J segment 9 bases; nucleotides outside the gene matches: 8. CDR1 is SGHTA and CDR2 is FQGTGA in the germline V gene. The full variable domain, with the rest looked up from reference TRBV7-3 and TRBJ2-1, is GAGVSQTPSNKVTEKGKYVELRCDPISGHTALYWYRQSLGQGPEFLIYFQGTGAADDSGLPNDRFFAVRPEGSVSTLKIQRTERGDSAVYLCASGTSSNPEQFFGPGTRLTVL.

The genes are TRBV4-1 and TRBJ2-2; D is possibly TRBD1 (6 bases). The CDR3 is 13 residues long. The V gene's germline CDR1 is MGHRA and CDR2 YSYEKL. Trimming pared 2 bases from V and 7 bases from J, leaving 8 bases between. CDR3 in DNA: TGCGCCAGCAGCCAAATAGGGGGCGGGGAGCTGTTTTTT. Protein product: CASSQIGGGELFF.

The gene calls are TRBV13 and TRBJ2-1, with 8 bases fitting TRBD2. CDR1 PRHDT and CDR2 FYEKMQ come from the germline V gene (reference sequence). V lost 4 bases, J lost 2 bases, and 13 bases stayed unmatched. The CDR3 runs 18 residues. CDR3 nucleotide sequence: TGTGCCAGCAGCTCCTTTACGGGACTAGAAATCCCCTACAATGAGCAGTTCTTC. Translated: CASSSFTGLEIPYNEQFF.

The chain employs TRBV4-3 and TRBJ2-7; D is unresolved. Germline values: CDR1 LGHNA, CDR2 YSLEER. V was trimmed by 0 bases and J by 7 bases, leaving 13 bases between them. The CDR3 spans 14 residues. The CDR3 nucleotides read TGCGCCAGCAGCCAAGATAGGGCCCCTCGGGAGCAGTACTTC. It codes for CASSQDRAPREQYF.

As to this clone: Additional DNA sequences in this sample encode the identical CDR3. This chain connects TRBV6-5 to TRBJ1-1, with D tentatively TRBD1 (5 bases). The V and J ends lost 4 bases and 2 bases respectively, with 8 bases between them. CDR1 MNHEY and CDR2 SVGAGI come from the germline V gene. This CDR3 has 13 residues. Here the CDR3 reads CASSFTGNTEAFF. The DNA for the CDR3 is TGTGCCAGCAGTTTCACAGGAAACACTGAAGCTTTCTTT.

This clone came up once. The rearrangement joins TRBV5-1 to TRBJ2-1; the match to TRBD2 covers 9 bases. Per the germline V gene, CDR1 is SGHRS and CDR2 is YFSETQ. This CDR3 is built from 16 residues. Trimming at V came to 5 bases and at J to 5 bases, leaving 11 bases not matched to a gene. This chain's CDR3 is CASRPPGLAFHNEQFF. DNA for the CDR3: TGCGCCAGCAGGCCCCCCGGACTAGCGTTCCACAATGAGCAGTTCTTC.